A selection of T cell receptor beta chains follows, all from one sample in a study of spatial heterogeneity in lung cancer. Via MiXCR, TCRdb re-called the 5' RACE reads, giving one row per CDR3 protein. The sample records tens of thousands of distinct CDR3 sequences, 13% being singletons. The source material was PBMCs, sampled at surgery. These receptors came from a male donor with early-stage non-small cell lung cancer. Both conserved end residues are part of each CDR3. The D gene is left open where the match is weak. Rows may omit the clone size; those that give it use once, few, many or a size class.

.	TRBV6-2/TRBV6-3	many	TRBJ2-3	CASSYSGSADTQYF	TGTGCCAGCAGTTACTCGGGGTCTGCAGATACGCAGTATTTT
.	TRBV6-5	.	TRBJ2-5	CASSYSMTQLETQYF	TGTGCCAGCAGTTACTCGATGACACAGTTAGAGACCCAGTACTTC
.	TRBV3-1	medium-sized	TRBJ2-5	CASSLGPQETQYF	TGTGCCAGCAGCCTTGGGCCGCAAGAGACCCAGTACTTC
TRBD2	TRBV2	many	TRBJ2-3	CASTRGRPLDTQYF	TGTGCCAGCACTCGCGGGAGGCCCCTCGATACGCAGTATTTT
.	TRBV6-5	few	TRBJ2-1	CASRTLGLDEQFF	TGTGCCAGCAGGACACTAGGTTTGGACGAGCAGTTCTTC
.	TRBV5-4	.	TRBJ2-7	CASSLGLSGEQYF	TGTGCCAGCAGCTTGGGCTTATCGGGAGAGCAGTACTTC
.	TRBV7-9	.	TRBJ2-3	CASSLPLATDTQYF	TGTGCCAGCAGCTTACCCCTAGCTACAGATACGCAGTATTTT
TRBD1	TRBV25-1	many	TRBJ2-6	CASQSPGTGQWSGANVLTF	TGTGCCAGCCAATCCCCCGGGACAGGGCAGTGGTCTGGGGCCAACGTCCTGACTTTC
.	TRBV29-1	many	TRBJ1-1	CSVALGVRTEAFF	TGCAGCGTTGCCCTCGGGGTTCGCACTGAAGCTTTCTTT
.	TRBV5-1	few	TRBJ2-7	CASSLGPGREQYF	TGCGCCAGCAGCTTGGGTCCAGGGCGCGAGCAGTACTTC
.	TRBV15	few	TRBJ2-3	CATSRGGSADTQYF	TGTGCCACCAGCAGAGGGGGTAGCGCAGATACGCAGTATTTT
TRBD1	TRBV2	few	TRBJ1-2	CASSYDRGNGYTF	TGTGCCAGCAGTTATGACAGGGGGAATGGCTACACCTTC
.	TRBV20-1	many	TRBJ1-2	CSARDGTGPHYGYTF	TGCAGTGCTAGAGACGGCACAGGGCCACACTATGGCTACACCTTC
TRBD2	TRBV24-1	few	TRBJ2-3	CATRTGGSDTQYF	TGTGCCACCAGGACGGGGGGGAGCGATACGCAGTATTTT
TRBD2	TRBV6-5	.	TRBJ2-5	CASSLAGGPSETQYF	TGTGCCAGCAGCTTAGCGGGAGGGCCCTCAGAGACCCAGTACTTC
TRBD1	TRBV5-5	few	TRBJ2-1	CASSERDRPNEQFF	TGTGCCAGCAGCGAACGGGACAGGCCCAATGAGCAGTTCTTC
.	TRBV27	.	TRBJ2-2	CASSPGAGPYTGELFF	TGTGCCAGCAGCCCCGGGGCAGGCCCTTACACCGGGGAGCTGTTTTTT
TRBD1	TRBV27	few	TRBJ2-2	CASRLDRGNTGELFF	TGTGCCAGCAGGTTGGACAGGGGTAACACCGGGGAGCTGTTTTTT
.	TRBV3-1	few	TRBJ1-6	CATGDLASPLHF	TGTGCCACGGGGGACTTGGCGTCACCCCTCCACTTT
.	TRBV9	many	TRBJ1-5	CASSAGQQPQHF	TGTGCCAGCAGCGCAGGGCAGCAGCCCCAGCATTTT
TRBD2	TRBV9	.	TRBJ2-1	CASSVGLAMYNEQFF	TGTGCCAGCAGCGTGGGACTAGCGATGTACAATGAGCAGTTCTTC
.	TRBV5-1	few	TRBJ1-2	CASSLGTPSYGYTF	TGCGCCAGCAGCCTTGGGACACCTAGCTATGGCTACACCTTC
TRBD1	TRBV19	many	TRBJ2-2	CASTPGQGNTGELFF	TGTGCCAGTACTCCCGGACAGGGAAACACCGGGGAGCTGTTTTTT
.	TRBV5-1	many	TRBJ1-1	CASRFTGTEAFF	TGCGCCAGCCGCTTCACAGGGACTGAAGCTTTCTTT
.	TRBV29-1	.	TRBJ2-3	CSVERDPRNTQYF	TGCAGCGTTGAAAGGGACCCCAGGAATACGCAGTATTTT
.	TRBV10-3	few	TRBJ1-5	CATSRENSNQPQHF	TGTGCCACGAGCAGGGAGAATAGCAATCAGCCCCAGCATTTT
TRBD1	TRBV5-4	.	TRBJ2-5	CASSSGQQETQYF	TGTGCCAGCAGCTCGGGACAGCAAGAGACCCAGTACTTC
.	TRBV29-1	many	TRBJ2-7	CSVEGSGSYEQYF	TGCAGCGTTGAAGGGTCGGGATCCTACGAGCAGTACTTC
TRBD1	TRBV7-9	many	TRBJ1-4	CASSPGTGAGNEKLFF	TGTGCCAGCAGCCCCGGGACAGGGGCTGGTAATGAAAAACTGTTTTTT
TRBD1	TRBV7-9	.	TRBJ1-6	CASSTGDRTNSPLHF	TGTGCCAGCAGCACCGGGGACAGAACTAATTCACCCCTCCACTTT
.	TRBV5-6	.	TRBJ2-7	CASSREYSVYEQYF	TGTGCCAGCAGCCGGGAGTACTCCGTCTACGAGCAGTACTTC
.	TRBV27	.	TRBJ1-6	CASGWWDTGIRPLHF	TGTGCCAGCGGTTGGTGGGACACCGGGATTAGACCCCTCCACTTT
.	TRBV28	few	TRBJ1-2	CASISDYVVYGYTF	TGTGCCAGCATCTCTGACTACGTCGTCTATGGCTACACCTTC
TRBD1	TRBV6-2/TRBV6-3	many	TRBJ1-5	CASRQTGGGQPQHF	TGTGCCAGCAGGCAGACAGGGGGCGGTCAGCCCCAGCATTTT
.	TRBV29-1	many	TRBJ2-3	CSLLTDTDTQYF	TGCAGCCTCTTGACGGACACAGATACGCAGTATTTT
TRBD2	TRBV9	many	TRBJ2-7	CASSLGASGRTSSYEQYF	TGTGCCAGCAGCCTGGGGGCTAGCGGGAGGACGAGCTCCTACGAGCAGTACTTC
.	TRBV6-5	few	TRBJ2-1	CASSGSVGDYNEQFF	TGTGCCAGCAGCGGGAGCGTTGGGGACTACAATGAGCAGTTCTTC
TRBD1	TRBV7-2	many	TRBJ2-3	CASRHRGPTDTQYF	TGTGCCAGCAGGCACAGGGGGCCCACAGATACGCAGTATTTT
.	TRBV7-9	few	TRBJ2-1	CASSLFRLGSYNEQFF	TGTGCCAGCAGCTTATTTCGGTTGGGCTCCTACAATGAGCAGTTCTTC
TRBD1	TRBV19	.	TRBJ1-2	CASRPDRGDSINYGGYTF	TGTGCCAGTAGACCCGACAGGGGCGATTCCATTAACTATGGAGGCTACACCTTC
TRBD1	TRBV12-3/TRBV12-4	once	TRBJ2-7	CASSLLPGGSYEQYF	TGTGCCAGCAGTTTACTGCCAGGGGGCTCCTACGAGCAGTACTTC
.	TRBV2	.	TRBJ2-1	CASSPAPGVYNEQFF	TGTGCCAGCAGTCCGGCTCCGGGAGTATACAATGAGCAGTTCTTC
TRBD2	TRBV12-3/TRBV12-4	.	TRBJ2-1	CASSEKVLAVSSYNEQFF	TGTGCCAGCAGCGAGAAAGTACTAGCGGTCAGCTCCTACAATGAGCAGTTCTTC
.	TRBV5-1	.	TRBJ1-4	CASSSNPGGVEKLFF	TGCGCCAGCAGCTCCAACCCTGGGGGCGTCGAAAAACTGTTTTTT
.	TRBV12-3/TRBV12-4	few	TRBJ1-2	CASSLGAGPLGYGYTF	TGTGCCAGCAGCTTAGGGGCGGGCCCCTTAGGCTATGGCTACACCTTC